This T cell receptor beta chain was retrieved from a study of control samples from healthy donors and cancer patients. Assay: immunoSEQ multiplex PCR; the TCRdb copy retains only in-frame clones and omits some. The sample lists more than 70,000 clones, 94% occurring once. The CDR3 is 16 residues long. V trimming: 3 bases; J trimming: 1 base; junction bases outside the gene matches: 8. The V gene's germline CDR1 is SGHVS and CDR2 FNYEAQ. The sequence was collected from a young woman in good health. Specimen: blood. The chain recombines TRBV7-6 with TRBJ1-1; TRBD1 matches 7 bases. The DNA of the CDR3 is TGTGCCAGCAGCTTTTACTCCGGGACAGAGAACACTGAAGCTTTCTTT. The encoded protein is CASSFYSGTENTEAFF.